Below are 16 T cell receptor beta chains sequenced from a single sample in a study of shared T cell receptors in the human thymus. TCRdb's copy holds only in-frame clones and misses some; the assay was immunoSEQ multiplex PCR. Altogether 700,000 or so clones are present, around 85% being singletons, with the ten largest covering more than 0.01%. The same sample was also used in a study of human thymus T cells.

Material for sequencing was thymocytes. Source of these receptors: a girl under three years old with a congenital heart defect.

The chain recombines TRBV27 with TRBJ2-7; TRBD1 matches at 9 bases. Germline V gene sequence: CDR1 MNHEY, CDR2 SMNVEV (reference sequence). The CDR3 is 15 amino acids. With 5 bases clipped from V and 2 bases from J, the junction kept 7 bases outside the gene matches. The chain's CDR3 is CASSPTGQGTYEQYF. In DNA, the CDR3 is TGTGCCAGCAGTCCCACCGGACAGGGGACCTACGAGCAGTACTTC.

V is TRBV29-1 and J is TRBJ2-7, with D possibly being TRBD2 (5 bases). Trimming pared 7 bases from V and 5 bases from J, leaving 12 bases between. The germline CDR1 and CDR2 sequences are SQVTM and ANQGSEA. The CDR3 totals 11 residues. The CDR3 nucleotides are TGCAGCGCCTATGTCGGGGACGAGCAGTACTTC. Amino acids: CSAYVGDEQYF.

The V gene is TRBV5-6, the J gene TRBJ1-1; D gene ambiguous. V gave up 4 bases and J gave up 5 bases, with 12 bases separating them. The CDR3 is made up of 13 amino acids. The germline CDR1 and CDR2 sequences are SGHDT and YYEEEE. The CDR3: CASSDPRKTEAFF. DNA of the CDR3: TGTGCCAGCAGCGACCCTAGGAAGACTGAAGCTTTCTTT.

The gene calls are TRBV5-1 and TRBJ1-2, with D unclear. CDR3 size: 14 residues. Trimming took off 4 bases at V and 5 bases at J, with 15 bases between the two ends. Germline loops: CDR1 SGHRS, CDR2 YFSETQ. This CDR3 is CASSPGHSPYGYTF. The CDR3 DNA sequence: TGCGCCAGCAGCCCCGGCCACAGTCCTTATGGCTACACCTTC.

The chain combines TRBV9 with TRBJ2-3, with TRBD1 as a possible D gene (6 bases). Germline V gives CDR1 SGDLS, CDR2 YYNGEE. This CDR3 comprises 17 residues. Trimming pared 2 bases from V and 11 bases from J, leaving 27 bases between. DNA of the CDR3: TGTGCCAGCAGCGTCTCTTCAGCAGGGGCCTATCGGATAGGGCAGTATTTT. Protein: CASSVSSAGAYRIGQYF.

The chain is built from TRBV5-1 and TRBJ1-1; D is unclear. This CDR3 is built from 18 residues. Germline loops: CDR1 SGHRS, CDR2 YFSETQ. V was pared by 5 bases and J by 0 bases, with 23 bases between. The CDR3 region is CASSTTQRRPGLNTEAFF. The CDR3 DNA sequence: TGCGCCAGCAGTACAACTCAACGGAGACCCGGCCTGAACACTGAAGCTTTCTTT.

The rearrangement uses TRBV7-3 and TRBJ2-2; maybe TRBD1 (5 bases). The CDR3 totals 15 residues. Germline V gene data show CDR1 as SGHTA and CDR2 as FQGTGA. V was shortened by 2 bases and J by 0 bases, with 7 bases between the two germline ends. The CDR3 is CASSLDRPNTGELFF. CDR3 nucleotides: TGTGCCAGCAGCTTAGACAGACCGAACACCGGGGAGCTGTTTTTT.

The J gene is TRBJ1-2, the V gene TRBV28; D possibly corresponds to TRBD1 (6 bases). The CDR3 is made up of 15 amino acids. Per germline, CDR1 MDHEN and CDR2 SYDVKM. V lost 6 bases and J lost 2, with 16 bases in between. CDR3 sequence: CASRAGTRANYGYTF. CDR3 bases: TGTGCCAGCAGGGCCGGGACAAGGGCAAACTATGGCTACACCTTC.

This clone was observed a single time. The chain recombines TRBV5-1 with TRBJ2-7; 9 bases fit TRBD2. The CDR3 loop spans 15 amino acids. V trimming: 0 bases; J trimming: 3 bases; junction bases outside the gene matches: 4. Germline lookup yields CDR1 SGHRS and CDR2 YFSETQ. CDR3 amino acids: CASSLGLADFYEQYF. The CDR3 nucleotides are TGCGCCAGCAGCTTGGGACTAGCGGATTTCTACGAGCAGTACTTC.

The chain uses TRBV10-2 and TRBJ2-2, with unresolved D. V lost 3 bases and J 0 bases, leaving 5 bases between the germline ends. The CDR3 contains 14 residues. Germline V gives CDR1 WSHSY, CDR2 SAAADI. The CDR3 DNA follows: TGCGCCAGCAGTGAAAGCACGAACACCGGGGAGCTGTTTTTT. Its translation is CASSESTNTGELFF.

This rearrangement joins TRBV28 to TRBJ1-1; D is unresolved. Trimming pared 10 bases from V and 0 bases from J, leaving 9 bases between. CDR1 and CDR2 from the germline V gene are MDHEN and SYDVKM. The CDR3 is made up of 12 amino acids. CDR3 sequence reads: CATYFMNTEAFF. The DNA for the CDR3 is TGTGCCACCTATTTCATGAACACTGAAGCTTTCTTT.

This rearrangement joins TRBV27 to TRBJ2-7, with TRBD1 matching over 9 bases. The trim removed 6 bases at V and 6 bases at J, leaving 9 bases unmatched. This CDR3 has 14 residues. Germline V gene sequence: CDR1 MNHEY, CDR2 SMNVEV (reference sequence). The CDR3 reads CASSRDRGVCEQYF. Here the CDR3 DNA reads TGTGCCAGCAGCCGAGACAGGGGGGTGTGCGAGCAGTACTTC.

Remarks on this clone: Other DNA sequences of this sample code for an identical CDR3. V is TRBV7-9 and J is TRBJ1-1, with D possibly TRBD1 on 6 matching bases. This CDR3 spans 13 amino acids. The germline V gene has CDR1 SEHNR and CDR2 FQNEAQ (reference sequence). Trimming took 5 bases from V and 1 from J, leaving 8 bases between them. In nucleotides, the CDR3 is TGTGCCAGCAGCCTGGGACAGAACACTGAAGCTTTCTTT. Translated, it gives CASSLGQNTEAFF.

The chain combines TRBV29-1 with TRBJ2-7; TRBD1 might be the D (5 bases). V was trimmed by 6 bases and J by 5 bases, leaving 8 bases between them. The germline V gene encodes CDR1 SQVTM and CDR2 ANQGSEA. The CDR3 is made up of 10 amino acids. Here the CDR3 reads CSVRVHEQYF. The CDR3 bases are TGCAGCGTCAGGGTCCACGAGCAGTACTTC.

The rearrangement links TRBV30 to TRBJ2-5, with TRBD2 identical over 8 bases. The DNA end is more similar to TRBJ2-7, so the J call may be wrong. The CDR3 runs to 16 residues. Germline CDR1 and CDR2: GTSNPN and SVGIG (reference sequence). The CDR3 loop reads CAWRRRGGRDAYEQYF. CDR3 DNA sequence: TGTGCCTGGAGGAGACGGGGGGGCCGCGATGCCTACGAGCAGTACTTC.

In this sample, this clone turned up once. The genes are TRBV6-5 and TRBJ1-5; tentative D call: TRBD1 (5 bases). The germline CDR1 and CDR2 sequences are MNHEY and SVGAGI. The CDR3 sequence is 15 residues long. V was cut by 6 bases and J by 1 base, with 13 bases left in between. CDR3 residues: CASRAGRRSNQPQHF. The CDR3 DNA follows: TGTGCCAGCAGGGCGGGACGGCGAAGCAATCAGCCCCAGCATTTT.